This entry describes one T cell receptor (beta chain). The antigen is unknown. PCR employed 60 Vbeta and 13 Jbeta primers. The data were produced by immunoSEQ multiplex PCR, yet TCRdb's version contains in-frame clones alone and is incomplete. The table shows 120,000 to 150,000 clones, with around 80% occurring only once. Germline CDR1 SGDLS, CDR2 YYNGEE. Germline trimming cut 4 bases from V and 14 bases from J; bases unmatched to any gene: 7. The CDR3 consists of 12 residues. These data are taken from a study of cytomegalovirus exposure and HLA in healthy donors. Overall study: An earlier analysis found under 130 million unique TCR beta sequences from about 190 million T cells.

Study-wide findings and caveats: It has been reported that TCR beta sequences accurately predicted the HLA-A and HLA-B alleles of most subjects. In an earlier analysis, most TCR beta V segments were productive about 87% or about 30% of the time.

The chain combines TRBV9 with TRBJ2-1, with TRBD2 identical over 9 bases. Sequenced sample: PBMCs. The clonotype was recovered from a man aged 25-40 years in good health and CMV-seronegative. Written as DNA, the CDR3 is TGTGCCAGCAGCAATATAGCGGGAGAGGAGTTCTTC. It specifies CASSNIAGEEFF.